This passage covers 30 T cell receptor beta chains from one sample sequenced in a study of blood T cell repertoires in COVID-19 (dated by TCRdb to about 2020). Library method: the immunoSEQ multiplex PCR assay. The source is immuneACCESS, and TCRdb retained only in-frame sequences with V and J called. Part of the clones is not carried over; for the studies checked, unresolved V genes explain less than half of this, and the remainder is unexplained. The sample contains 150,000 to 200,000 clones, around four fifths of them found a single time. The ten largest clones add up to approximately 2.8% of the sample. The sequencing sample was made of peripheral blood. The origin of the receptors is a man in his 70s with acute or convalescent COVID-19.

The chain uses TRBV18 and TRBJ2-5; TRBD1 aligns across 11 bases. This CDR3 comprises 17 residues. Germline V gene sequence: CDR1 KGHSH, CDR2 LQKENI. Germline trimming cut 3 bases from V and 2 bases from J; bases unmatched to any gene: 8. The CDR3 region has the DNA TGTGCCAGCTCACCCTCGCGGACAGGGGGCCGGCAAGAGACCCAGTACTTC. Its translation: CASSPSRTGGRQETQYF.

The J gene is TRBJ2-7, the V gene TRBV7-2; 9 nucleotides match TRBD2. The CDR3 is 15 amino acids. The germline V gene encodes CDR1 SGHTA and CDR2 FQGNSA. Germline trimming cut 1 base from V and 0 bases from J; bases unmatched to any gene: 1. The CDR3 nucleotides are TGTGCCAGCAGCTTAGGGGGACTAGCCTCCTACGAGCAGTACTTC. Translating it yields CASSLGGLASYEQYF.

V and J are TRBV7-9 and TRBJ2-3, with 14 bases matching TRBD2. Trimming removed 4 bases from V and 8 bases from J; junction bases left unmatched: 14. The CDR3 is made up of 18 amino acids. Looked up from germline, CDR1 is SEHNR and CDR2 is FQNEAQ (reference sequence). CDR3 in amino acids: CASSSLGGLAGGFGTQYF. As DNA, the CDR3 is TGTGCCAGCAGCTCTCTAGGAGGACTAGCGGGAGGATTCGGTACGCAGTATTTT.

The V call is TRBV28, the J call TRBJ2-6, with D possibly TRBD2 on 6 matching bases. Germline CDR1 reads MDHEN; CDR2 reads SYDVKM. The CDR3 is 18 residues long. Trimming took 5 bases from V and 3 from J, leaving 20 bases between them. This chain's CDR3 is CASSGEVRRVFGANVLTF. The CDR3 coding sequence is TGTGCCAGCAGTGGGGAGGTTCGCAGGGTATTTGGGGCCAACGTCCTGACTTTC.

This chain uses TRBV10-2 with TRBJ2-7, with TRBD2 identical over 11 bases. The germline V gene has CDR1 WSHSY and CDR2 SAAADI. The V segment lost 6 bases and the J segment 3 bases; nucleotides outside the gene matches: 10. The CDR3 length is 16 residues. The CDR3 bases are TGCGCCAGCAGAAGCGGGACTAGCGGCACCCACTACGAGCAGTACTTC. This gives the protein CASRSGTSGTHYEQYF.

V gene TRBV24-1 combines with J gene TRBJ2-3; TRBD2 agrees at 10 bases. The CDR3 consists of 16 residues. Trimming cost V 4 bases and J 1 base; bases outside gene matches: 4. Germline V gene data show CDR1 as KGHDR and CDR2 as SFDVKD. CDR3 nucleotide sequence: TGTGCCACCAGTGAATCGGGACTAGCGCGCACAGATACGCAGTATTTT. This encodes CATSESGLARTDTQYF.

The chain links TRBV7-2 to TRBJ2-7; 7 bases map to TRBD2. The germline gives CDR1 SGHTA, CDR2 FQGNSA. Unmatched junction bases numbered 14, after V lost 5 bases and J lost 7 bases. The CDR3 has 15 residues. The CDR3 loop reads CASSPAEAGAWEQYF. CDR3 DNA sequence: TGTGCCAGCAGCCCCGCGGAGGCGGGAGCTTGGGAGCAGTACTTC.

The rearrangement joins TRBV7-6 to TRBJ1-4, with a possible D match to TRBD1 (6 bases). This CDR3 has 15 residues. The V and J ends lost 1 base and 4 bases respectively, with 10 bases between them. CDR1 SGHVS and CDR2 FNYEAQ come from the germline V gene. In DNA form, the CDR3 reads TGTGCCAGCAGCTTAGTGGGGGCTCATAATGAAAAACTGTTTTTT. Translation: CASSLVGAHNEKLFF.

The chain joins TRBV7-3 to TRBJ2-1; 11 bases match TRBD2. V shed 3 bases and J 6 bases; nucleotides not matched to a gene: 4. The CDR3 has 15 amino acids. Germline V gene data show CDR1 as SGHTA and CDR2 as FQGTGA. CDR3 in DNA: TGTGCCAGCAGCTTGGTAGCGGGAGGGGGCAATGAGCAGTTCTTC. The encoded protein is CASSLVAGGGNEQFF. Complete variable domain (other parts from reference TRBV7-3 and TRBJ2-1): GAGVSQTPSNKVTEKGKYVELRCDPISGHTALYWYRQSLGQGPEFLIYFQGTGAADDSGLPNDRFFAVRPEGSVSTLKIQRTERGDSAVYLCASSLVAGGGNEQFFGPGTRLTVL.

This rearrangement joins TRBV19 to TRBJ2-1, with D maybe TRBD2 (6 bases). Germline V gene lookup returns CDR1 LNHDA and CDR2 SQIVND (reference sequence). This CDR3 spans 13 amino acids. Trimming stripped 5 bases from V and 6 bases from J, with 11 bases between. In nucleotides, the CDR3 is TGTGCCAGTAGTCCGGCGGGGCTCAATGAGCAGTTCTTC. Protein sequence: CASSPAGLNEQFF.

The V gene is TRBV27, the J gene TRBJ2-3; 8 nucleotides agree with TRBD1. Per germline, CDR1 MNHEY and CDR2 SMNVEV (reference sequence). CDR3 length: 15 residues. V lost 5 bases to trimming and J lost 5 bases; unmatched junction nucleotides: 9. CDR3 residues: CASSQGQVFGDTQYF. In nucleotides, the CDR3 is TGTGCCAGCAGTCAGGGACAGGTGTTTGGAGATACGCAGTATTTT.

This clone has just a few counts. J is TRBJ1-1 and V is TRBV15; a possible D gene is TRBD1 (6 bases). Germline CDR1 LNHNV, CDR2 YYDKDF (reference sequence). This CDR3 spans 14 amino acids. V was shortened by 4 bases and J by 8 bases, with 17 bases between the two germline ends. CDR3 bases: TGTGCCACCAGCAAAGACTCAGGGGTTAACGAAGCTTTCTTT. Translating gives CATSKDSGVNEAFF. Filled out from reference TRBV15 and TRBJ1-1, the complete variable domain reads DAMVIQNPRYQVTQFGKPVTLSCSQTLNHNVMYWYQQKSSQAPKLLFHYYDKDFNNEADTPDNFQSRRPNTSFCFLDIRSPGLGDTAMYLCATSKDSGVNEAFFGQGTRLTVV.

This chain joins TRBV7-9 and TRBJ1-1; 9 bases fit TRBD1. The CDR3 is made up of 14 amino acids. CDR1 is SEHNR and CDR2 is FQNEAQ in the germline V gene (reference sequence). Germline trimming cut 5 bases from V and 4 bases from J; bases unmatched to any gene: 5. The CDR3 loop reads CASSHGTGSTEAFF. The CDR3 nucleotides are TGTGCCAGCAGCCACGGGACAGGGAGCACTGAAGCTTTCTTT.

The gene calls are TRBV5-1 and TRBJ2-5; 9 bases line up with TRBD2. CDR3 length: 15 amino acids. The V gene end was trimmed by 6 bases and the J gene end by 2 bases; junction bases not matched to a gene: 8. From germline, CDR1 is SGHRS and CDR2 YFSETQ. The CDR3 here is CASTQSTSGQETQYF. Here the CDR3 DNA reads TGCGCCAGCACCCAGAGCACTAGCGGGCAAGAGACCCAGTACTTC.

The chain joins TRBV24-1 to TRBJ2-5; tentatively, D is TRBD1 (5 bases). Germline V CDR1 and CDR2: KGHDR, SFDVKD. The CDR3 has 14 amino acids. V lost 3 bases to trimming and J lost 7 bases, with 14 bases between them. The CDR3 coding sequence is TGTGCCACCAGTGATAGCAGGGTAAGGCCGACCCAGTACTTC. Protein product: CATSDSRVRPTQYF.

V gene TRBV18 combines with J gene TRBJ1-6, with 7 bases identical to TRBD1. Germline CDR1 and CDR2: KGHSH and LQKENI. J gave up 9 bases and V 3 bases, and 11 bases lay outside the gene matches. The CDR3 is 16 residues long. The CDR3 nucleotides are TGTGCCAGCTCACCGGTCAGGGGGTTAAGTGGTTCACCCCTCCACTTT. Its translation is CASSPVRGLSGSPLHF.

This clone was found a few times. The rearrangement links TRBV7-9 to TRBJ1-3; 8 bases match TRBD1. CDR1 SEHNR and CDR2 FQNEAQ come from the germline V gene (reference sequence). J gave up 4 bases and V 5 bases, and 4 bases lay outside the gene matches. This CDR3 spans 14 amino acids. In DNA, the CDR3 is TGTGCCAGCAGCCTACGGACAGGGGGAAACACCATATATTTT. Amino acid sequence: CASSLRTGGNTIYF.

The DNA of the CDR3 is TGTGCCAGCAGCTCCAACCCCTCCGGGACAGGCGAGCAGTACTTC. It is translated as CASSSNPSGTGEQYF. The chain combines TRBV9 with TRBJ2-7; TRBD1 aligns across 8 bases. V was clipped by 4 bases and J by 6 bases; unmatched bases: 12. Germline values: CDR1 SGDLS, CDR2 YYNGEE. The CDR3 has 15 amino acids. Variable domain in full (rest from reference TRBV9 and TRBJ2-7): DSGVTQTPKHLITATGQRVTLRCSPRSGDLSVYWYQQSLDQGLQFLIQYYNGEERAKGNILERFSAQQFPDLHSELNLSSLELGDSALYFCASSSNPSGTGEQYFGPGTRLTVT.

CDR3 residues: CASSQRVGQGVNQPQHF. CDR3 nucleotides: TGCGCCAGCAGCCAACGGGTGGGACAGGGGGTAAATCAGCCCCAGCATTTT. The genes are TRBV4-3 and TRBJ1-5; 11 nucleotides agree with TRBD1. Germline CDR1 and CDR2: LGHNA and YSLEER. J was trimmed by 4 bases and V by 2 bases; bases with no gene match: 7. The length of the CDR3 is 17 residues.

This clone was seen just once. The chain employs TRBV19 and TRBJ1-2, with D hard to call. Germline V lookup: CDR1 LNHDA, CDR2 SQIVND (reference sequence). Trimming removed 1 base from V and 4 bases from J, with 10 bases in between. The CDR3 has 14 amino acids. DNA of the CDR3: TGTGCCAGTAGTATAGTCAGCAGGTCCTATGGCTACACCTTC. It encodes CASSIVSRSYGYTF.

The CDR3 reads CASSGQGNTEAFF. CDR3 coding DNA: TGTGCCAGCAGTGGACAGGGGAACACTGAAGCTTTCTTT. The rearrangement uses TRBV6-2 or TRBV6-3 and TRBJ1-1; the match to TRBD1 covers 8 bases. Germline CDR1 MNHEY, CDR2 SVGEGT. The J segment lost 1 base and the V segment lost 5 bases, leaving 0 bases of the junction unmatched. This CDR3 contains 13 residues.

The chain has TRBV5-1 and TRBJ2-5, with D perhaps TRBD2 (5 bases). The germline CDR1 and CDR2 sequences are SGHRS and YFSETQ. This CDR3 has 15 residues. The germline V and J ends were trimmed by 0 bases and 5 bases, with 14 bases remaining between them. The CDR3 spells CASSLDVSSDETQYF. As DNA, the CDR3 is TGCGCCAGCAGCTTGGACGTTAGTAGCGACGAGACCCAGTACTTC.

This chain links TRBV3-1 (or the pseudogene TRBV3-2) with TRBJ2-7, with D perhaps matching TRBD2 (6 bases). V was cut by 5 bases and J by 3 bases, with 20 bases left in between. The CDR3 is 16 amino acids. From germline, CDR1 is LGHDT and CDR2 YNNKEL (reference sequence). Here the CDR3 DNA reads TGTGCCAGCAGCAGCTCTTGGGTAGCGGAAAACTACGAGCAGTACTTC. This encodes CASSSSWVAENYEQYF.

The chain couples TRBV7-2 to TRBJ1-2, with a possible D match to TRBD1 (6 bases). The CDR3 totals 14 residues. Trimming left V 5 bases short and J 2 bases short, with 12 bases between. Germline-derived CDR1 and CDR2 are SGHTA and FQGNSA. The DNA for the CDR3 is TGTGCCAGCAGCAGACGGACAGAGAACTATGGCTACACCTTC. It translates to CASSRRTENYGYTF.

J is TRBJ1-6 and V is TRBV9; D remains ambiguous. This CDR3 comprises 14 residues. CDR1 is SGDLS, CDR2 YYNGEE, per germline. Trimming stripped 0 bases from V and 8 bases from J, with 9 bases between. CDR3 residues: CASSVAHGDSPLHF. The CDR3 bases are TGTGCCAGCAGCGTAGCCCACGGAGATTCACCCCTCCACTTT.

J is TRBJ1-1 and V is TRBV11-2; 10 bases are a match to TRBD1. Germline V gene lookup returns CDR1 SGHAT and CDR2 FQNNGV. The CDR3 has 15 amino acids. V lost 1 base to trimming and J lost 1 base; unmatched junction nucleotides: 0. CDR3 sequence: CASSLGTGGNTEAFF. Here the CDR3 DNA reads TGTGCCAGCAGCTTAGGGACAGGGGGGAACACTGAAGCTTTCTTT.

The rearrangement links TRBV19 to TRBJ2-1; D perhaps matches TRBD2 (5 bases). V lost 3 bases and J lost 5, with 11 bases in between. Germline CDR1 and CDR2: LNHDA and SQIVND (reference sequence). This CDR3 is 14 amino acids long. CDR3: CASSINLANNEQFF. The CDR3 DNA reads TGTGCCAGTAGTATTAACCTAGCAAACAATGAGCAGTTCTTC.

V gene TRBV19 combines with J gene TRBJ2-5; TRBD1 aligns across 10 bases. The CDR3 contains 16 residues. The germline gives CDR1 LNHDA, CDR2 SQIVND (reference sequence). V shed 7 bases, J shed 5 bases, and the junction held 13 bases outside the gene matches. The CDR3 protein is CASTSPGTGDGETQYF. The CDR3 DNA reads as TGTGCCAGTACCTCACCGGGGACAGGGGATGGGGAGACCCAGTACTTC. Based on the CDR3 plus reference TRBV19 and TRBJ2-5, the full variable domain is DGGITQSPKYLFRKEGQNVTLSCEQNLNHDAMYWYRQDPGQGLRLIYYSQIVNDFQKGDIAEGYSVSREKKESFPLTVTSAQKNPTAFYLCASTSPGTGDGETQYFGPGTRLLVL.

This clone has just a few counts. This chain joins TRBV5-1 and TRBJ2-7; TRBD2 matches 8 bases. V lost 0 bases, J lost 9 bases, and 17 bases stayed unmatched. This CDR3 is built from 17 residues. Germline assignment: CDR1 SGHRS and CDR2 YFSETQ. The CDR3 spells CASSLGYRDIGTSTQYF. Here the CDR3 DNA reads TGCGCCAGCAGCTTGGGATATAGAGACATTGGGACTAGTACGCAGTACTTC.

The chain links TRBV19 to TRBJ2-7, with 7 bases matching TRBD1. Germline assignment: CDR1 LNHDA and CDR2 SQIVND (reference sequence). V lost 6 bases, J lost 2 bases, and 1 base stayed unmatched. The CDR3 consists of 12 residues. CDR3 amino acids: CASSGTAYEQYF. Here the CDR3 DNA reads TGTGCCAGTAGCGGGACAGCCTACGAGCAGTACTTC. Full variable domain (remainder filled in from reference TRBV19 and TRBJ2-7): DGGITQSPKYLFRKEGQNVTLSCEQNLNHDAMYWYRQDPGQGLRLIYYSQIVNDFQKGDIAEGYSVSREKKESFPLTVTSAQKNPTAFYLCASSGTAYEQYFGPGTRLTVT.